The clone carrying this T cell receptor (beta chain) showed up just a few times. Germline CDR1 is SEHNR and CDR2 is FQNEAQ (reference sequence). The CDR3 has 15 residues. Trimming left V 4 bases short and J 4 bases short, with 16 bases between. The source of the sample is a study of blood T cell repertoires in COVID-19. Source study methods: Reference gene primers were amplified, and this amplification served to estimate nucleated cell counts. Produced via immunoSEQ multiplex PCR; TCRdb's table is partial and in-frame only. Clonal size and the V and J genes are those of that table, whereas D and trimming came from the DNA. The table includes around 200,000 clones, 84% detected once.

This TCR was sampled from a man aged 25 to 40 with active or convalescent COVID-19. The chain joins TRBV7-9 to TRBJ1-1, with D possibly being TRBD1 (5 bases). Source material: peripheral blood. The DNA of the CDR3 is TGTGCCAGCAGCTCAGTCGGGGGAAGGGCCACTGAAGCTTTCTTT. Translation: CASSSVGGRATEAFF.